A single sample is the source of the 7 T cell receptor beta chains below, sequenced in a study of control samples from healthy donors and cancer patients. Clones were sequenced by immunoSEQ multiplex PCR, and TCRdb holds only the in-frame ones, with some missing. The table has 190,000 or so clones, approximately 92% seen once. Specimen: blood. The receptors were gathered from a man aged 18 to 35 in good health.

The count of this clone is one. The chain links TRBV25-1 to TRBJ1-3, with unresolved D. This CDR3 comprises 15 residues. Trimming took 1 base from V and 1 from J, leaving 8 bases between them. The V gene's germline CDR1 is MGHDK and CDR2 SYGVNS. The CDR3 DNA reads TGTGCCAGCAGTGAATCTAGAGGGTCTGGAAACACCATATATTTT. Its translation: CASSESRGSGNTIYF.

The chain is built from TRBV10-3 and TRBJ1-6; unclear D gene. The length of the CDR3 is 12 residues. V was clipped by 3 bases and J by 10 bases, with 7 bases between them. Germline V gene data show CDR1 as ENHRY and CDR2 as SYGVKD. The CDR3 DNA is TGTGCCATCAGTGAAAGCTCGTCACCCCTCCACTTT. This translates into CAISESSSPLHF.

The chain carries TRBV10-3 and TRBJ1-5, with D hard to call. Germline V gives CDR1 ENHRY, CDR2 SYGVKD. V shed 5 bases and J shed 1 base, with 9 bases lying between them. The CDR3 extends over 14 amino acids. The CDR3 sequence is CAISSGESNQPQHF. CDR3 nucleotide sequence: TGTGCCATCAGTTCCGGGGAAAGCAATCAGCCCCAGCATTTT.

This chain uses TRBV18 with TRBJ2-1, with TRBD1 matching 10 bases. Losses at the gene ends were 2 bases for V and 8 bases for J; bases not matched to a gene: 9. The CDR3 covers 16 residues. CDR1 is KGHSH and CDR2 is LQKENI in the germline V gene. The CDR3 region has the DNA TGTGCCAGCTCACCATCCCTGACAGGGGGCGCACATGAGCAGTTCTTC. It translates to CASSPSLTGGAHEQFF.

The chain joins TRBV28 to TRBJ1-2; D unclear. The germline CDR1 and CDR2 sequences are MDHEN and SYDVKM. V was trimmed by 7 bases and J by 6 bases, leaving 18 bases between them. CDR3 length equals 14 residues. CDR3 nucleotide sequence: TGTGCCAGCACCACACTGACGACTGTCAATGGCTACACCTTC. This translates into CASTTLTTVNGYTF.

The genes are TRBV5-6 and TRBJ1-1; 10 nucleotides match TRBD1. In germline, CDR1 is SGHDT, CDR2 YYEEEE. The trim removed 0 bases at V and 6 bases at J, leaving 8 bases unmatched. This CDR3 is 16 amino acids long. The CDR3 sequence: CASSLATDRGRSEAFF. For the CDR3, the DNA is TGTGCCAGCAGCTTGGCGACGGACAGGGGGAGGTCTGAAGCTTTCTTT. The variable domain in full, completed from reference TRBV5-6 and TRBJ1-1, reads DAGVTQSPTHLIKTRGQQVTLRCSPKSGHDTVSWYQQALGQGPQFIFQYYEEEERQRGNFPDRFSGHQFPNYSSELNVNALLLGDSALYLCASSLATDRGRSEAFFGQGTRLTVV.

The chain recombines TRBV5-8 with TRBJ2-5; 12 nucleotides line up with TRBD1. V lost 6 bases and J lost 5; bases outside the gene matches: 11. Germline CDR1 SGHTS, CDR2 YDEGEE. There are 16 residues in the CDR3. CDR3 coding DNA: TGTGCCAGCATTCAACCGGGACAGGGGGCCCGGGAGACCCAGTACTTC. Translating it yields CASIQPGQGARETQYF.